This section outlines one TCR beta chain sequence together with its context. The antigen is not known. This table comes from immunoSEQ multiplex PCR, and its TCRdb copy is limited to in-frame clones, with some not included. In the table there are under 150,000 clones, 85% to 90% of which are singletons. The source of the sample is a study of T cell responses to AZD1222 COVID-19 vaccine. Overall study results and limits: None of the repertoires were sampled until the peak T cell response had passed. Once two AZD1222 doses were given, Spike-specific TCR breadth and depth went up. Only a handful of individuals given AZD1222 were seropositive at baseline. Donors skewed white British and female; clonal diversity was possibly underestimated.

Germline trimming cut 8 bases from V and 5 bases from J; bases unmatched to any gene: 8. Per the germline V gene, CDR1 is MNHEY and CDR2 is SVGAGI. CDR3 size: 14 residues. Sample: peripheral blood, taken on day 0 of MenACWY control vaccination. This sequence joins TRBV6-5 and TRBJ2-1; 8 bases map to TRBD1. The receptor was derived from an adult in good health. CDR3: CASVGTGLNNEQFF. The CDR3 coding sequence is TGTGCCAGCGTGGGGACAGGTCTAAACAATGAGCAGTTCTTC.